This T cell receptor (beta chain) appears in the sequencing data of a study of T cell repertoires in cytomegalovirus infection. Losses at the gene ends were 2 bases for V and 2 bases for J; bases not matched to a gene: 3. The germline V gene encodes CDR1 SGHTA and CDR2 FQGNSA. The CDR3 covers 16 residues. TCRdb passed the reads through MiXCR, listing each CDR3 protein once. The sample records approximately 310,000 distinct CDR3 sequences, 25% being singletons. The sample holds many counts of this clonotype. Its antigen is as yet unknown. The starting material was cultured PBMCs, obtained from culture after CMV antigen stimulation. This chain links TRBV7-2 with TRBJ2-1; 10 bases fit TRBD2. The receptor was isolated from a human donor in good health (CMV status not recorded). Some clones in this sample may be carry-over from other donors' samples. This CDR3 is CASSLLAGDTYNEQFF. The CDR3 bases are TGTGCCAGCAGCTTACTAGCGGGAGATACCTACAATGAGCAGTTCTTC.